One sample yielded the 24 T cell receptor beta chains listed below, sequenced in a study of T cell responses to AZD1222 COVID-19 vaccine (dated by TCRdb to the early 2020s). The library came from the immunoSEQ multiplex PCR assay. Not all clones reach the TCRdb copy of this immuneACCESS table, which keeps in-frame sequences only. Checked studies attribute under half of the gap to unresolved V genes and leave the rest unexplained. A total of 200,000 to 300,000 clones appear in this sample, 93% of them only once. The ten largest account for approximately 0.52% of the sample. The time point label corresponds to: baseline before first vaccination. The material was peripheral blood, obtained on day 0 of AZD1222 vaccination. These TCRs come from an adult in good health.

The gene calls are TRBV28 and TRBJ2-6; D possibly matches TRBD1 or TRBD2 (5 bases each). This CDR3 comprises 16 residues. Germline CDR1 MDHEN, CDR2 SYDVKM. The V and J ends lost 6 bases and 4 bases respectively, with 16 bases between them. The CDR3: CASRMRGADGANVLTF. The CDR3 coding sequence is TGTGCCAGCAGGATGAGGGGAGCAGACGGGGCCAACGTCCTGACTTTC.

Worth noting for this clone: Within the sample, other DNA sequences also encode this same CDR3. CDR3 region: CSASHNEQFF. CDR3 DNA sequence: TGCAGTGCTAGCCACAATGAGCAGTTCTTC. This sequence joins TRBV20-1 and TRBJ2-1; D ambiguous. V was pared by 3 bases and J by 5 bases, with 2 bases between. CDR3 length equals 10 residues. The V gene's germline CDR1 is DFQATT and CDR2 SNEGSKA (reference sequence).

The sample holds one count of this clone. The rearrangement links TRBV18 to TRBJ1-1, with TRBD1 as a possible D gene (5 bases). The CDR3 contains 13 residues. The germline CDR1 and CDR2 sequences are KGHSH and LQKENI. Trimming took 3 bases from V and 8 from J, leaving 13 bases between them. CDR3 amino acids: CASSPPMGEEAFF. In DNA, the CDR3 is TGTGCCAGCTCACCCCCAATGGGGGAAGAAGCTTTCTTT.

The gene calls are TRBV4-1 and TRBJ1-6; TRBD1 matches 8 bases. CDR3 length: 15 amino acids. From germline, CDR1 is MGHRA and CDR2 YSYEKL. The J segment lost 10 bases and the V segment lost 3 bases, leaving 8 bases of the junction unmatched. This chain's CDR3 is CASSHMGDRGSPLHF. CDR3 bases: TGCGCCAGCAGCCATATGGGAGACAGGGGATCACCCCTCCACTTT.

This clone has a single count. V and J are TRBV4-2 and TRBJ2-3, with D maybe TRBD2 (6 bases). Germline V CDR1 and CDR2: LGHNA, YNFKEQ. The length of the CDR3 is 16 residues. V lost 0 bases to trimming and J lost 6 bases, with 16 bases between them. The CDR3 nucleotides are TGTGCCAGCAGCCAAGAATGGGACTCGGCGGGTGATACGCAGTATTTT. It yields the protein CASSQEWDSAGDTQYF.

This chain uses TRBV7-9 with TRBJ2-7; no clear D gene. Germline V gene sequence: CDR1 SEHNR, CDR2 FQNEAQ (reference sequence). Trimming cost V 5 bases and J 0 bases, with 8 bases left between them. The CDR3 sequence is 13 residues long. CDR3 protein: CASSPGRSYEQYF. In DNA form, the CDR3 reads TGTGCCAGCAGCCCCGGCCGCTCCTACGAGCAGTACTTC.

CDR3 region: CASSLRGGLEAFF. The CDR3 nucleotides read TGTGCCAGCAGCCTCAGGGGAGGTCTTGAAGCTTTCTTT. The gene calls are TRBV14 and TRBJ1-1; maybe TRBD1 (6 bases). The CDR3 is 13 amino acids. Germline values: CDR1 SGHDN, CDR2 FVKESK. V was clipped by 4 bases and J by 7 bases, with 13 bases between them.

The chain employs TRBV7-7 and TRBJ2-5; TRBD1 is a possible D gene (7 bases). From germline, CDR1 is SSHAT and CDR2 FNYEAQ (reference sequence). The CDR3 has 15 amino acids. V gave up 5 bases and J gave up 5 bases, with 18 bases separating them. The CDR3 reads CASSEGAGGGETQYF. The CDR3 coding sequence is TGTGCCAGCAGCGAAGGGGCAGGGGGAGGCGAGACCCAGTACTTC.

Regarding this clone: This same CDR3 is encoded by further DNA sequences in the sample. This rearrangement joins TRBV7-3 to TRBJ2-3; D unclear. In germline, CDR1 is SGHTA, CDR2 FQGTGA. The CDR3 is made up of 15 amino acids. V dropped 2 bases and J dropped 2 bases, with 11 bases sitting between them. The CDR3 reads CASSLLGSTTDTQYF. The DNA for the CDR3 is TGTGCCAGCAGCTTACTTGGCTCCACCACAGATACGCAGTATTTT.

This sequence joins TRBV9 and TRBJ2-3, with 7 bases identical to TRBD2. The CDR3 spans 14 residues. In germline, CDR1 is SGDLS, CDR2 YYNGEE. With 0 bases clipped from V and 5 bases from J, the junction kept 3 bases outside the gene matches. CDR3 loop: CASSVASGEDTQYF. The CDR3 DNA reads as TGTGCCAGCAGCGTAGCCAGCGGGGAAGATACGCAGTATTTT.

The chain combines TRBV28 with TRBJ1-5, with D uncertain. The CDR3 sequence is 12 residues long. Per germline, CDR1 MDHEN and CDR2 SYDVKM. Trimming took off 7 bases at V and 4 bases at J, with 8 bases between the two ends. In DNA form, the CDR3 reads TGTGCCAGCAATGTGGGGAATCAGCCCCAGCATTTT. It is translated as CASNVGNQPQHF. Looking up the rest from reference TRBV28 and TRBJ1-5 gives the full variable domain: DVKVTQSSRYLVKRTGEKVFLECVQDMDHENMFWYRQDPGLGLRLIYFSYDVKMKEKGDIPEGYSVSREKKERFSLILESASTNQTSMYLCASNVGNQPQHFGDGTRLSIL.

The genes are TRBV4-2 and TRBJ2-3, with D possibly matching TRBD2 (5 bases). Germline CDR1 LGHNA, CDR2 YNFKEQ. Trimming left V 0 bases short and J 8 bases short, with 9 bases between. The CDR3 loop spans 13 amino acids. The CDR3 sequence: CASSQDRGSTQYF. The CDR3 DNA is TGTGCCAGCAGCCAAGATCGGGGATCTACGCAGTATTTT.

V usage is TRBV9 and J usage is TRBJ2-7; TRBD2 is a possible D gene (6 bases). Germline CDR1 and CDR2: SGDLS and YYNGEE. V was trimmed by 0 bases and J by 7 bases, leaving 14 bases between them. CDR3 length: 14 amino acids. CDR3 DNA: TGTGCCAGCAGCGTAGGGGCTAGCGCCGGAGAGCAGTACTTC. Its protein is CASSVGASAGEQYF.

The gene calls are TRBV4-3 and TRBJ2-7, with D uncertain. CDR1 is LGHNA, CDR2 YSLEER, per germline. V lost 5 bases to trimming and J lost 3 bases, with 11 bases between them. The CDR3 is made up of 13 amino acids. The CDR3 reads CASSASVHYEQYF. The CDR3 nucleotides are TGCGCCAGCAGCGCAAGTGTACACTACGAGCAGTACTTC.

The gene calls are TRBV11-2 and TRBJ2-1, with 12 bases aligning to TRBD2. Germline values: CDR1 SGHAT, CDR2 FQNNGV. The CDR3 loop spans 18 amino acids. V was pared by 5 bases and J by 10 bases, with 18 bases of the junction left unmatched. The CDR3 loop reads CASSPRAPSSGGAREQFF. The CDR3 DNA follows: TGTGCCAGCAGCCCCCGCGCCCCGTCTAGCGGGGGGGCTCGAGAGCAGTTCTTC.

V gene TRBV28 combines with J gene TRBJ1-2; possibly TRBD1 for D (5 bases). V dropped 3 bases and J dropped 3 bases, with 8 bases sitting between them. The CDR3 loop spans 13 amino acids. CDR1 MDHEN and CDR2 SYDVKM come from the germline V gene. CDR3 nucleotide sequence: TGTGCCAGCAGTTTGCCAGGGCACTATGGCTACACCTTC. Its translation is CASSLPGHYGYTF.

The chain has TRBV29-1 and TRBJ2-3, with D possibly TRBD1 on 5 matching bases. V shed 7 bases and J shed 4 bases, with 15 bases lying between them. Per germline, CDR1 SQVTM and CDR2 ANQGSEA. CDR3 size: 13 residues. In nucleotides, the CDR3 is TGCAGCGCTAACACAGGACCGGCAGATACGCAGTATTTT. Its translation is CSANTGPADTQYF.

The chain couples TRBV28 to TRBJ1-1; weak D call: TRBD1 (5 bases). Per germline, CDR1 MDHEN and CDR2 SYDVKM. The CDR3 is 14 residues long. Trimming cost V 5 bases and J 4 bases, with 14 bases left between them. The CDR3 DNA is TGTGCCAGCAGTATGGGTTCGGGGGGCACTGAAGCTTTCTTT. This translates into CASSMGSGGTEAFF. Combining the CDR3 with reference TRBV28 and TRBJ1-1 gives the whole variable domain DVKVTQSSRYLVKRTGEKVFLECVQDMDHENMFWYRQDPGLGLRLIYFSYDVKMKEKGDIPEGYSVSREKKERFSLILESASTNQTSMYLCASSMGSGGTEAFFGQGTRLTVV.

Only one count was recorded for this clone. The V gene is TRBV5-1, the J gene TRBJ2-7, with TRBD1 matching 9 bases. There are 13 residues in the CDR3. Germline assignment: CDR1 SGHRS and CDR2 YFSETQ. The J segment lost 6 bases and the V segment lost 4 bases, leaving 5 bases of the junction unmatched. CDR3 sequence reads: CASSQGQGSEQYF. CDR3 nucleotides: TGCGCCAGCAGCCAGGGACAGGGCTCCGAGCAGTACTTC.

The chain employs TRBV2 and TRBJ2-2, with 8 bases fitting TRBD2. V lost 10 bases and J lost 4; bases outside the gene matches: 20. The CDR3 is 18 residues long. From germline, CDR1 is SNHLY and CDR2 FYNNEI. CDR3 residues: CATDPGTRSASTTGELFF. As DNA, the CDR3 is TGTGCCACCGACCCCGGGACTAGATCGGCTTCGACCACCGGGGAGCTGTTTTTT.

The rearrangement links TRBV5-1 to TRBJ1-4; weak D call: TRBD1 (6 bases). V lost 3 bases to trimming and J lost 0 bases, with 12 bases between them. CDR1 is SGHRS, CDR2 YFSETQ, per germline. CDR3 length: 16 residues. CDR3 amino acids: CASSWGDIPTNEKLFF. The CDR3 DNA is TGCGCCAGCAGCTGGGGGGACATCCCAACTAATGAAAAACTGTTTTTT.

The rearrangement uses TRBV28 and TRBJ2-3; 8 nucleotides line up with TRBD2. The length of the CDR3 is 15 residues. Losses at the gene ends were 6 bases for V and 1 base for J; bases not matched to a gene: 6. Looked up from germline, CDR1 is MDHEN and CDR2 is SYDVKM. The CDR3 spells CASRVVLAGTDTQYF. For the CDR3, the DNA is TGTGCCAGCAGAGTAGTACTAGCGGGCACAGATACGCAGTATTTT.

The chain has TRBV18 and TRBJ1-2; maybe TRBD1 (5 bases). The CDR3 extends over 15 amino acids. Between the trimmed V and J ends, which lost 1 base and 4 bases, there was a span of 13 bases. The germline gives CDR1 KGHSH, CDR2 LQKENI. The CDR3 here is CASSPQSREVYGYTF. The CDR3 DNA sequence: TGTGCCAGCTCACCACAAAGCAGGGAGGTCTATGGCTACACCTTC.

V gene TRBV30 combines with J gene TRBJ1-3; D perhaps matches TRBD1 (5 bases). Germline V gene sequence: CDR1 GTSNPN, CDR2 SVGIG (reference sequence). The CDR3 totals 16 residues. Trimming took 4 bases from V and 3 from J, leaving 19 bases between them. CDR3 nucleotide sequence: TGTGCCTGGACCCCTCAGGGTGTAGTTTATGGAAACACCATATATTTT. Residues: CAWTPQGVVYGNTIYF.